What follows describes a single TCR beta chain. The CDR3 runs 15 residues. Looked up from germline, CDR1 is MNHEY and CDR2 is SMNVEV (reference sequence). The junction had 7 bases not matched to a gene; V was cut back by 4 bases and J by 5 bases. This entry comes from a study of blood T cell repertoires in COVID-19. The repertoire was sequenced with immunoSEQ multiplex PCR; TCRdb's copy has only in-frame clones and lacks some. There are about 150,000 clones in the sample; 80% to 90% occur only once, and about 2.5% lies in the top ten. The chain is built from TRBV27 and TRBJ2-2; 7 nucleotides line up with TRBD1. The source is a woman in her 70s with acute or convalescent COVID-19. Sequencing was done on a sample of peripheral blood. CDR3 nucleotides: TGTGCCAGCAGTTCGACAGGGTCCCTGACCGGGGAGCTGTTTTTT. Protein: CASSSTGSLTGELFF.